This TCR beta chain was recorded in a study of neurological immune-mediated disorders (dated by TCRdb to between 2018 and 2021). Regarding the study in general: Using UMI-based sequencing, the study compared peripheral blood TCR-beta repertoires from patients with HTLV-I-associated myelopathy (HAM/TSP), patients with multiple sclerosis, and healthy controls. Longitudinal HAM/TSP and healthy donors were sampled at 3 time-points each (about 3-40 month intervals). The cohort was made up of about 68 subjects, consisting of some 14 HAM/TSP patients, roughly 35 multiple sclerosis patients and 20 healthy controls. Alongside PBMC samples, the set of fewer than 110 TCR-beta libraries contained longitudinal samples, technical triplicates, and paired CD4+ and CD8+ T-cell subsets that had been sorted.

cDNA was synthesized by template-switch 5'RACE using a primer with a 10-nucleotide random unique molecular identifier that tagged each TCR transcript. Over 160 million TCR-beta sequences, covering 15-18 subjects, were produced in each sequencing run. The RNeasy kit was used to extract total RNA. TCR-beta VDJ regions were amplified with primers for the TCR constant region and the 5'RACE anchor, using the KAPA Real-time Library Amplification kit. Sample indexes and Illumina adaptors were added in a first PCR, and a second PCR then increased library yield. After Ampure bead purification, the roughly 650 bp TCR product was size-selected on a 2% E-gel SizeSelection system. Before pooling, library quality was assessed on a Bioanalyzer, concentration was determined with Qubit, and library quantification was performed with the Kapa Library Quantification kit. An Illumina HiSeq 2500 was used to sequence the libraries paired-end at 2 x 150 bp. To increase sequence diversity, roughly 24-32% phiX was spiked into each library pool. The authors' analysis ran thus. Quality-filtered reads were processed with the UMI-based MiGEC pipeline, which removed over 80% of raw TCR sequences during error correction. IMGT germline references were used for aligning VDJ genes, and each clonotype was defined as a unique CDR3 amino acid sequence together with its V-J genes. VDJtools evaluated clonal expansion, Shannon diversity and CDR3 relatedness (CalcPairwiseDistances, ClusterSamples); CLCbio workbench built phylogenetic trees. Using coefficient-of-variation modelling across technical triplicates, the study counted a clone as expanded if it had at least 8 unique UMIs. The public sequencing data were trimmed at Q25 with fastp and processed into clonotypes with MiXCR by TCRdb, which kept only in-frame beta chains. Merged by CDR3 protein, the rows form single entries marked with the most common genes and DNA. TCRdb assigned the V and J calls; the authors' analysis was not used. The sample records approximately 50,000 distinct CDR3 sequences, 8% to 9% of which are singletons. Clones ranked in the top ten supply under 2% of the sample.

Taken with the paper, the label for time point translates to: longitudinal time-point 3. Blood bank volunteers in Maryland, USA served as the healthy controls. Unsorted PBMC libraries were generated from 2 million PBMCs stored in RNAlater at -80 °C until RNA extraction. PBMCs were separated from peripheral blood using Ficoll-Hypaque density gradient centrifugation and then cryopreserved in liquid nitrogen. Study-wide findings and limitations: TCR clonal expansion was highest in HAM/TSP patients and lowest in MS patients, with MS patients falling below even healthy controls. No identical CDR3 amino acid sequences were shared among expanded clones across subjects, suggesting private TCR-beta repertoires in all groups.

In the germline V gene (reference sequence), CDR1 corresponds to SSHAT and CDR2 to FNYEAQ. Its CDR3 holds 16 amino acids, cysteine through phenylalanine. Of all the DNA, just the CDR3 is kept, 48 bases in frame from base 1. The V end loses 6 bases and the J end loses 5 bases, and a stretch of 19 bases separates them. Judged by its sample share, this clonotype qualifies as medium-sized (0.01 to 0.1%). No cognate antigen has been identified for it. Base qualities are missing; no much larger clone stands one base away. Rearrangement joined TRBV7-7 to TRBJ2-2; TRBD2 could be the D gene, as 5 bases match. The receptor was isolated from a middle-aged woman in good health. The sample taken for sequencing was PBMCs. The DNA is TGTGCCAGCAGTTTTGAGAGGGCTTTCGGAACCGGGGAGCTGTTTTTT. Protein translation: CASSFERAFGTGELFF.